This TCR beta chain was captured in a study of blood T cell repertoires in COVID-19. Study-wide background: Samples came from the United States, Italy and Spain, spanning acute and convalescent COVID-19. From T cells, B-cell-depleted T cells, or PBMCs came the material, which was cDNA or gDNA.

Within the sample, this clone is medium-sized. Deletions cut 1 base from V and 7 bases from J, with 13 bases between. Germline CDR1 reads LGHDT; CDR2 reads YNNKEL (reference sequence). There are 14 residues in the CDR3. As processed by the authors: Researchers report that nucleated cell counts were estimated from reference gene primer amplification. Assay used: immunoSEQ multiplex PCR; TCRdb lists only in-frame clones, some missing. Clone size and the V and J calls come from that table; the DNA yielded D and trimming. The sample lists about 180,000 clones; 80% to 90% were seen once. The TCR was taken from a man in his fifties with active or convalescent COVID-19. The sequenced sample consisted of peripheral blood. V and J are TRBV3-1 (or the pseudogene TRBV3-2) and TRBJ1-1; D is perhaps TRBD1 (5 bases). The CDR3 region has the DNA TGTGCCAGCAGCCAAGGGAGGGGCGGGCTTGAAGCTTTCTTT. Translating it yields CASSQGRGGLEAFF.